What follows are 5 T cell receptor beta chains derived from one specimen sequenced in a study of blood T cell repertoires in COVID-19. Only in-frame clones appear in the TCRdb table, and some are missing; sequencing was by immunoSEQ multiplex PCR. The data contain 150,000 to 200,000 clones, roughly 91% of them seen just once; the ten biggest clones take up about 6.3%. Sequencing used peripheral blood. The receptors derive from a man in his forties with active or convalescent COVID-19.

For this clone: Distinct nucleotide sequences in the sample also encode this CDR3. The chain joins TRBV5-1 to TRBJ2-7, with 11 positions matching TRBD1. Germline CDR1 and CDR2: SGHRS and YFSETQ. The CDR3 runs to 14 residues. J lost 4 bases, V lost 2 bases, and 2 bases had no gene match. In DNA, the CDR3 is TGCGCCAGCAGCTTCGGGACAGGGGGTTACGAGCAGTACTTC. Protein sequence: CASSFGTGGYEQYF.

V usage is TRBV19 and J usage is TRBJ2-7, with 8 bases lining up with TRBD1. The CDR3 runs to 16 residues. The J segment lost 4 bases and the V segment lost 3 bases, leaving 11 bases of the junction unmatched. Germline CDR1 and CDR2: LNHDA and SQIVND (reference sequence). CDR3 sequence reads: CASSIAETGAGYEQYF. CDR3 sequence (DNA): TGTGCCAGTAGTATCGCAGAGACAGGGGCCGGGTACGAGCAGTACTTC.

For the CDR3, the DNA is TGCGCCAGCAGCTTGTTTGGGGGCCGCGAGCAGTACTTC. It codes for CASSLFGGREQYF. The chain joins TRBV5-1 to TRBJ2-7; perhaps TRBD1 as D (6 bases). Trimming pared 1 base from V and 6 bases from J, leaving 11 bases between. This CDR3 has 13 amino acids. CDR1 is SGHRS and CDR2 is YFSETQ in the germline V gene.

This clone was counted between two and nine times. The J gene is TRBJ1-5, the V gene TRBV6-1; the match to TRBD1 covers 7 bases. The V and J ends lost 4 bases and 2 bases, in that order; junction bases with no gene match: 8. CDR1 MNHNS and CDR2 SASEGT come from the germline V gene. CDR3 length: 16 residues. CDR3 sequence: CASSGMTGNGNQPQHF. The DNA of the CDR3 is TGTGCCAGCAGTGGAATGACAGGGAATGGCAATCAGCCCCAGCATTTT.

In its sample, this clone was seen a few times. For the CDR3, the DNA is TGTGCCAGCAGTTCGAACCGACTACAGGGACGCTCCTACAATGAGCAGTTCTTC. Its protein product is CASSSNRLQGRSYNEQFF. The gene calls are TRBV27 and TRBJ2-1, with a weak D call TRBD1 (6 bases). CDR3 length: 18 residues. Trimming took off 4 bases at V and 0 bases at J, with 19 bases between the two ends. The germline V gene encodes CDR1 MNHEY and CDR2 SMNVEV (reference sequence).